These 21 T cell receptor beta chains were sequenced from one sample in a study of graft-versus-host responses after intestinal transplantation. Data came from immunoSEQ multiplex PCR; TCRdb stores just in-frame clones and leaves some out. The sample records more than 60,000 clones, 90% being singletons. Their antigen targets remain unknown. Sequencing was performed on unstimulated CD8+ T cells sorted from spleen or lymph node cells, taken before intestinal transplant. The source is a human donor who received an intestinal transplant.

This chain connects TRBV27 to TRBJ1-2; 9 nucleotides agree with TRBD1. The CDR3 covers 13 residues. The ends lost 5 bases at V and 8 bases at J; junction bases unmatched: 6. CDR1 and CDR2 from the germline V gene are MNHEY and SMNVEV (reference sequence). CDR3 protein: CASSPGTGYGYTF. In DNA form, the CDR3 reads TGTGCCAGCAGTCCCGGGACAGGGTACGGCTACACCTTC.

CDR3 sequence (DNA): TGTGCCAGCAGCTTAGCTAGCGGGGGTTACGAGCAGTACTTC. Amino acid sequence: CASSLASGGYEQYF. The chain employs TRBV7-9 and TRBJ2-7; TRBD2 matches at 9 bases. The trim removed 0 bases at V and 4 bases at J, leaving 1 base unmatched. Per germline, CDR1 SEHNR and CDR2 FQNEAQ (reference sequence). The CDR3 has 14 amino acids.

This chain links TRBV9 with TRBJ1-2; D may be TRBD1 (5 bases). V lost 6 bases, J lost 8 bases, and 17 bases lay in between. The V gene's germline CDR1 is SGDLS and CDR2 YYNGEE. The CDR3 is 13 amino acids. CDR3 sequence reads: CASKALGGEGYTF. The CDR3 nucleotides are TGTGCCAGCAAAGCCCTCGGAGGGGAAGGCTACACCTTC.

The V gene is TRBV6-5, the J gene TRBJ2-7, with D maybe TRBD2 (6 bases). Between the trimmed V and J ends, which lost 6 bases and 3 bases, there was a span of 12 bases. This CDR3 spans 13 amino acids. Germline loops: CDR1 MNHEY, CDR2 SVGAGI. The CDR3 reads CASRWLAVYEQYF. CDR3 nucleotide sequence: TGTGCCAGCAGATGGTTAGCGGTCTACGAGCAGTACTTC.

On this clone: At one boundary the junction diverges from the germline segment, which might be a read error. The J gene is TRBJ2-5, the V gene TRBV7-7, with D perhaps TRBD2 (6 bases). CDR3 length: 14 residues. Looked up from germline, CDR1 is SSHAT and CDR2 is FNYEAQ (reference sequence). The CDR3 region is CASSPGPGEETQYF. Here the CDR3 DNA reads TGTGCTAGCAGCCCGGGTCCGGGGGAAGAGACCCAGTACTTC. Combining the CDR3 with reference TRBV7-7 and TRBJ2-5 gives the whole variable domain GAGVSQSPRYKVTKRGQDVTLRCDPISSHATLYWYQQALGQGPEFLTYFNYEAQPDKSGLPSDRFSAERPEGSISTLTIQRTEQRDSAMYRCASSPGPGEETQYFGPGTRLLVL.

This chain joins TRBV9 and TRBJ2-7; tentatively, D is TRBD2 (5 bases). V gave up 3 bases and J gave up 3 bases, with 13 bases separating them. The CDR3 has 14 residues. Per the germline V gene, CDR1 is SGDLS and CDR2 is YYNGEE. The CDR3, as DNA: TGTGCCAGCAGCGAGGGAGCGGAGAACTACGAGCAGTACTTC. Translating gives CASSEGAENYEQYF.

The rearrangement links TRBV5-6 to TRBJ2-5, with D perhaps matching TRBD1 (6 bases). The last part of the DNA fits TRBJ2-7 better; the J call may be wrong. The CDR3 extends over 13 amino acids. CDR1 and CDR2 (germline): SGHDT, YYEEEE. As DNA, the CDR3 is TGTGCCAGCAGCTTCGTAGGGGGATACGAGCAGTACTTC. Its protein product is CASSFVGGYEQYF.

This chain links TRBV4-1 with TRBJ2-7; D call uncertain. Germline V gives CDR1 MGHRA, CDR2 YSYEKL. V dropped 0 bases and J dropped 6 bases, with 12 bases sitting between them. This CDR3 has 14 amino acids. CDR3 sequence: CASSQEGWPGEQYF. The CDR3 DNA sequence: TGCGCCAGCAGCCAAGAGGGTTGGCCGGGCGAGCAGTACTTC.

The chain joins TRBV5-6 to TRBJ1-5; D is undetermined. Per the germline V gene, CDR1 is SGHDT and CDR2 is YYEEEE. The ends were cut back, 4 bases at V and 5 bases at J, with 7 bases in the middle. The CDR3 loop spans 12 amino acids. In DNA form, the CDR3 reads TGTGCCAGCAGCCTCGGGGATCAGCCCCAGCATTTT. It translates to CASSLGDQPQHF.

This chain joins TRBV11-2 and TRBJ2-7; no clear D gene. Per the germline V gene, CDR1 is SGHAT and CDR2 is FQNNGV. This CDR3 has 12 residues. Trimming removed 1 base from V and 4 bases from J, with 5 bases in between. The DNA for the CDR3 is TGTGCCAGCAGCTTAGGGAGTTACGAGCAGTACTTC. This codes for CASSLGSYEQYF.

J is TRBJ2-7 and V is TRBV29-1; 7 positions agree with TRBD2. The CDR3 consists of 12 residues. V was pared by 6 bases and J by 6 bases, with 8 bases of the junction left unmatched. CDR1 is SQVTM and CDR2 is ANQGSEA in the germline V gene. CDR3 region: CSVAGSNGEQYF. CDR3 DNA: TGCAGCGTAGCGGGGTCTAACGGCGAGCAGTACTTC.

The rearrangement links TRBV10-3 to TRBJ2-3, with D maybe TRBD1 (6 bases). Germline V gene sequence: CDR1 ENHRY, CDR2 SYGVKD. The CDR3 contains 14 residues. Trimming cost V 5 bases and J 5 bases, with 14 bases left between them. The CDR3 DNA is TGTGCCATCAGTCCGCTGCCAGGGGAAGATACGCAGTATTTT. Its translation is CAISPLPGEDTQYF.

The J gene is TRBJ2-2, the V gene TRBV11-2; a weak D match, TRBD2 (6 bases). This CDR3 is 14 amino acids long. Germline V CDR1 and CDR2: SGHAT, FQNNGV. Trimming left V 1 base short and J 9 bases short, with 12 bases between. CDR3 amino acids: CASSLAGGSWELFF. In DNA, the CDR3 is TGTGCCAGCAGCTTAGCCGGGGGTTCATGGGAGCTGTTTTTT.

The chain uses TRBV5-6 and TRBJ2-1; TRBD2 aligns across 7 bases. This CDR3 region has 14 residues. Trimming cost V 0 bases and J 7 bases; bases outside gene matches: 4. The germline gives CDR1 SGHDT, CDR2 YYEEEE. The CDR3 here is CASSLGVGRNEQFF. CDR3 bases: TGTGCCAGCAGCTTGGGGGTCGGGAGGAATGAGCAGTTCTTC.

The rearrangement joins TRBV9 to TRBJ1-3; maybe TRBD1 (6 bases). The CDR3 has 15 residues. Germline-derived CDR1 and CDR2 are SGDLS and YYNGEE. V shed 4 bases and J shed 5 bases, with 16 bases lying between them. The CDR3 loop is CASSPNEGGRNTIYF. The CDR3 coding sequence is TGTGCCAGCAGCCCAAATGAGGGGGGGAGAAACACCATATATTTT.

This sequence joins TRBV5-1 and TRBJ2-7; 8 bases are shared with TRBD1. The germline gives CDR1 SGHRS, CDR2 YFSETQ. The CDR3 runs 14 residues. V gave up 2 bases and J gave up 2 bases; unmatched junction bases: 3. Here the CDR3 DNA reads TGCGCCAGCAGCTTACAGGGGGACCCCTACGAGCAGTACTTC. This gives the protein CASSLQGDPYEQYF.

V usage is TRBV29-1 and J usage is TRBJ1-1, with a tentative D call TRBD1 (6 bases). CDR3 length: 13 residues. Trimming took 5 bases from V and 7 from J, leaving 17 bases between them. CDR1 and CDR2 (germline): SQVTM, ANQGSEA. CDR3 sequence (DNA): TGCAGCGTTTCTGGGGGCGCCACGATTGAAGCTTTCTTT. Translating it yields CSVSGGATIEAFF.

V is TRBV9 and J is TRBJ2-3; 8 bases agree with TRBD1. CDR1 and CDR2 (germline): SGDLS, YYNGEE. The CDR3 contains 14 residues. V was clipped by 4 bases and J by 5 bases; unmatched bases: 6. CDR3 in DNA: TGTGCCAGCAGCCCTCGGGACAGGCTAGATACGCAGTATTTT. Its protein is CASSPRDRLDTQYF.

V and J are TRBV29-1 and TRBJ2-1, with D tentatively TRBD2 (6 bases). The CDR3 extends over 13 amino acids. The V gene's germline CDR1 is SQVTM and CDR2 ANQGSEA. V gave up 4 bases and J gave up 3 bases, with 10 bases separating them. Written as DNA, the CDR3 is TGCAGCGTTGTCGGGGGATACTACAATGAGCAGTTCTTC. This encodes CSVVGGYYNEQFF.

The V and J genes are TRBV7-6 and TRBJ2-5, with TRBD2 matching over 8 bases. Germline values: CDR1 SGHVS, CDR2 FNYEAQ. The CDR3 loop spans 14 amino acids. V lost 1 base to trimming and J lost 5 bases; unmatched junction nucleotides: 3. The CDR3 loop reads CASSLGGGWETQYF. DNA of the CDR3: TGTGCCAGCAGCTTAGGCGGGGGGTGGGAGACCCAGTACTTC.

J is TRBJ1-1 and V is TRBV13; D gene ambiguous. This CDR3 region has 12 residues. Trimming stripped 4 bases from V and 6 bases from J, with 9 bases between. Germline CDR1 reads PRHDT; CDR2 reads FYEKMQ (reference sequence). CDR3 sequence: CASSSDTPEAFF. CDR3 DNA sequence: TGTGCCAGCAGCTCCGACACCCCTGAAGCTTTCTTT.